A selection of T cell receptor beta chains follows, all from one sample in a study of somatic mutations in cytotoxic T cells in rheumatoid arthritis. Assay: immunoSEQ multiplex PCR; the TCRdb copy retains only in-frame clones and omits some. The table records roughly 20,000 clones, around 67% of them present only once. Material for sequencing was CD8+ T cells sorted from blood. The receptors here all came from an adult with rheumatoid arthritis. The CDR3 runs from the conserved cysteine through the conserved F or W. D genes are given only for firm matches. A clone size is listed for some rows: how often the clone was seen (once, few, many), or a class if it is expanded.

V: TRBV5-1; D: .; J: TRBJ2-3; size: once; CDR3: CASSFLQGPTDTQYF; DNA: TGCGCCAGCAGCTTCTTACAGGGTCCCACAGATACGCAGTATTTT
V: TRBV4-2; D: TRBD2; J: TRBJ2-1; size: few; CDR3: CASSQDGSSGARNEQFF; DNA: TGTGCCAGCAGCCAAGATGGTTCTAGCGGGGCTCGGAATGAGCAGTTCTTC
V: TRBV7-8; D: .; J: TRBJ2-7; size: .; CDR3: CASSLGLDYEQYF; DNA: TGTGCCAGCAGCTTAGGGCTTGACTACGAGCAGTACTTC
V: TRBV6-5; D: .; J: TRBJ1-3; size: .; CDR3: CASSTDPSGNTIYF; DNA: TGTGCCAGCAGTACAGATCCCTCTGGAAACACCATATATTTT
V: TRBV6-5; D: TRBD2; J: TRBJ2-3; size: .; CDR3: CASRASGGFTDTQYF; DNA: TGTGCCAGCAGGGCTAGCGGGGGATTTACAGATACGCAGTATTTT
V: TRBV19; D: TRBD1; J: TRBJ2-4; size: .; CDR3: CASSIVGTGTPIAKNIQYF; DNA: TGTGCCAGTAGTATCGTAGGGACAGGGACACCCATAGCCAAAAACATTCAGTACTTC
V: TRBV7-2; D: .; J: TRBJ1-4; size: .; CDR3: CASSLTVGGEKLFF; DNA: TGTGCCAGCAGCTTAACGGTGGGGGGTGAAAAACTGTTTTTT
V: TRBV4-3; D: .; J: TRBJ1-1; size: once; CDR3: CASSPGGVRTEAFF; DNA: TGCGCCAGCAGCCCTGGAGGGGTGAGGACTGAAGCTTTCTTT
V: TRBV19; D: TRBD1; J: TRBJ1-1; size: .; CDR3: CASSFRQGDTEAFF; DNA: TGTGCCAGTAGTTTCCGACAGGGGGACACTGAAGCTTTCTTT
V: TRBV11-2; D: .; J: TRBJ1-1; size: once; CDR3: CASSSDRNTEAFF; DNA: TGTGCCAGCAGCTCCGACAGGAACACTGAAGCTTTCTTT
V: TRBV7-9; D: .; J: TRBJ1-2; size: .; CDR3: CASSLTANYGYTF; DNA: TGTGCCAGCAGCTTGACGGCGAACTATGGCTACACCTTC
V: TRBV18; D: .; J: TRBJ1-2; size: .; CDR3: CASSPSYENYGYTF; DNA: TGTGCCAGCTCACCTTCTTATGAGAACTATGGCTACACCTTC
V: TRBV2; D: .; J: TRBJ1-1; size: .; CDR3: CASSESPNTEAFF; DNA: TGTGCCAGCAGTGAGAGTCCGAACACTGAAGCTTTCTTT
V: TRBV4-1; D: TRBD2; J: TRBJ2-1; size: .; CDR3: CASSQVLAGGIYEQFF; DNA: TGCGCCAGCAGCCAAGTTCTAGCGGGGGGGATTTATGAGCAGTTCTTC
V: TRBV29-1; D: .; J: TRBJ2-3; size: once; CDR3: CSVEALGGTFIADTQYF; DNA: TGCAGCGTTGAAGCCCTGGGCGGGACATTTATCGCAGATACGCAGTATTTT
V: TRBV27; D: TRBD1; J: TRBJ2-7; size: .; CDR3: CASSVTGQGFYEQYF; DNA: TGTGCCAGCAGTGTAACGGGACAGGGATTCTACGAGCAGTACTTC
V: TRBV9; D: TRBD1; J: TRBJ2-7; size: .; CDR3: CASSVGGTGTDEQYF; DNA: TGTGCCAGCAGCGTAGGTGGGACAGGGACGGATGAGCAGTACTTC
V: TRBV28; D: .; J: TRBJ2-5; size: .; CDR3: CASSHPWGSQETQYF; DNA: TGTGCCAGCAGTCATCCCTGGGGCAGCCAAGAGACCCAGTACTTC
V: TRBV2; D: .; J: TRBJ2-4; size: .; CDR3: CASTFTGGPPLAKNIQYF; DNA: TGTGCCAGCACCTTTACCGGGGGGCCTCCTTTAGCCAAAAACATTCAGTACTTC
V: TRBV5-4; D: .; J: TRBJ2-7; size: few; CDR3: CASSAGTPAYEQYF; DNA: TGTGCCAGCAGCGCCGGGACACCCGCCTACGAGCAGTACTTC
V: TRBV5-1; D: .; J: TRBJ1-1; size: .; CDR3: CASSLSDSRHALMNTEAFF; DNA: TGCGCCAGCAGCTTAAGTGACAGCCGCCACGCCTTAATGAACACTGAAGCTTTCTTT
V: TRBV2; D: .; J: TRBJ2-2; size: .; CDR3: CASSGGPLGYTGELFF; DNA: TGTGCCAGCAGTGGAGGTCCTTTGGGTTACACCGGGGAGCTGTTTTTT
V: TRBV4-3; D: TRBD1; J: TRBJ1-2; size: .; CDR3: CASSQEFLGGGGYGYTF; DNA: TGCGCCAGCAGCCAAGAGTTTTTGGGAGGGGGCGGTTATGGCTACACCTTC
V: TRBV25-1; D: .; J: TRBJ2-5; size: .; CDR3: CASSGADAETQYF; DNA: TGTGCCAGCAGTGGCGCGGATGCAGAGACCCAGTACTTC